This T cell receptor (beta chain) was profiled in a study of T cell clonotyping in hematopoietic cell transplantation. Germline lookup yields CDR1 SGHTA and CDR2 FQGNSA. V lost 5 bases to trimming and J lost 4 bases, with 20 bases between them. The CDR3 is 16 amino acids. Time point meaning: recipient sample about 28 days before transplant, after cytoreduction. Here immunoSEQ multiplex PCR was the method, and the copy in TCRdb shows in-frame clones only, minus some. The profile shows roughly 46,000 clones, around 83% of them singletons. The chain is built from TRBV7-2 and TRBJ1-2; no clear D gene. Sequenced here: peripheral blood mononuclear cells, sampled before stem cell transplant. This TCR derives from a man aged 55 to 70 with myelodysplastic syndrome. Some clones in this sample may be carry-over from other donors' samples. This CDR3 reads CASSPRRTGKPYGYTF. The CDR3 DNA reads TGTGCCAGCAGCCCCCGACGGACGGGGAAACCCTATGGCTACACCTTC.